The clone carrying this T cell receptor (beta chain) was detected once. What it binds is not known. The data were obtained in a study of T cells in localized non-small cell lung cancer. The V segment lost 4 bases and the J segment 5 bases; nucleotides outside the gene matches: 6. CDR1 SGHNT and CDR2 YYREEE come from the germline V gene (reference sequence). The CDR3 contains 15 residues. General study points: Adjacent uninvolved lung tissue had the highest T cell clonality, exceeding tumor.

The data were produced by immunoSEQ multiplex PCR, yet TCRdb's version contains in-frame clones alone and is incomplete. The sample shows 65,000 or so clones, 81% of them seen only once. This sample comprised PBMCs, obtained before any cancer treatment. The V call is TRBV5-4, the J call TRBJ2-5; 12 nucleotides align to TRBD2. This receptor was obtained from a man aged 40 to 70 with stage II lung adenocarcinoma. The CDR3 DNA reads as TGTGCCAGCAGCCCGACTAGCGGGAGTCAGGAGACCCAGTACTTC. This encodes CASSPTSGSQETQYF.